One and the same sample provided the 27 T cell receptor beta chains below, sequenced in a study of blood T cells in healthy people across ages. A second PCR of 7 to 11 cycles used a sample-barcoded 5' primer and a J-beta primer mix. Using its own MiXCR run on the 5' RACE reads, TCRdb lists one record per CDR3 protein. This table holds approximately 1.5 million distinct CDR3 sequences, roughly 30% found once. Source material: blood. These receptors all stem from a woman in her thirties in good health.

In the case of this clonotype: Compared with germline, one end of the junction differs, possibly owing to a read error. The J gene is TRBJ2-5, the V gene TRBV20-1, with 9 bases aligning to TRBD2. Germline V lookup: CDR1 DFQATT, CDR2 SNEGSKA (reference sequence). The CDR3 is 15 residues long. CDR3 coding DNA: TGCAGTGCTACCGAACAGCGGGGGGCTCGGGAGACTCAGTACTTC. Its translation: CSATEQRGARETQYF.

The chain uses TRBV7-2 and TRBJ1-2; TRBD1 is a possible D gene (6 bases). The CDR3 contains 12 residues. The germline V gene encodes CDR1 SGHTA and CDR2 FQGNSA. The V end lost 3 bases, the J end lost 11 bases, and 13 bases lay between the germline ends. CDR3 nucleotides: TGTGCCAGCAGCTTGTACAGGGTCACTTACACCTTC. This sequence encodes CASSLYRVTYTF.

This clonotype turned up a few times. A much larger clone differs from this one at a single base, so this may be a read error. The rearrangement links TRBV4-1 to TRBJ2-5, with 11 bases identical to TRBD1. This CDR3 region has 16 residues. From germline, CDR1 is MGHRA and CDR2 YSYEKL. V lost 3 bases, J lost 4 bases, and 7 bases stayed unmatched. Written as DNA, the CDR3 is TGCGCCAGCAGCCAGGACAGGGGGCGAGGAGGAGAGACCCAGTACTTC. Translation: CASSQDRGRGGETQYF.

There are a few counts of this clonotype. This chain connects TRBV15 to TRBJ2-5; D ambiguous. V gave up 0 bases and J gave up 5 bases, with 13 bases separating them. CDR3 length: 15 amino acids. The V gene's germline CDR1 is LNHNV and CDR2 YYDKDF (reference sequence). The CDR3 DNA follows: TGTGCCACCAGCAGAGAGCGGAGCGAGTTGGAGACCCAGTACTTC. Translated: CATSRERSELETQYF. The full variable domain, in which reference TRBV15 and TRBJ2-5 provide the parts outside the CDR3, is DAMVIQNPRYQVTQFGKPVTLSCSQTLNHNVMYWYQQKSSQAPKLLFHYYDKDFNNEADTPDNFQSRRPNTSFCFLDIRSPGLGDTAMYLCATSRERSELETQYFGPGTRLLVL.

This clonotype appeared many times. This chain connects TRBV9 to TRBJ2-7; 7 bases agree with TRBD2. The CDR3 sequence is 15 residues long. Germline V CDR1 and CDR2: SGDLS, YYNGEE. Trimming removed 4 bases from V and 3 bases from J; junction bases left unmatched: 10. The CDR3 reads CASSPVIGGSYEQYF. As DNA, the CDR3 is TGTGCCAGCAGCCCTGTCATAGGCGGGAGCTACGAGCAGTACTTC.

This clonotype was detected only a few times. The chain employs TRBV10-3 and TRBJ1-1, with 8 bases lining up with TRBD1. The CDR3 has 13 residues. The V segment lost 10 bases and the J segment 4 bases; nucleotides outside the gene matches: 8. Germline loops: CDR1 ENHRY, CDR2 SYGVKD. CDR3 sequence reads: CASLTGGVTEAFF. In nucleotides, the CDR3 is TGTGCCAGCCTTACAGGGGGGGTCACTGAAGCTTTCTTT.

This clonotype was seen more than once but under ten times. V is TRBV7-7 and J is TRBJ2-7; TRBD2 might be the D (6 bases). TRBJ2-5 explains the end of the DNA better; the J call may be wrong. Germline lookup yields CDR1 SSHAT and CDR2 FNYEAQ (reference sequence). The CDR3 length is 15 residues. Written as DNA, the CDR3 is TGTGCCAGCAGCTTTGAGTTTGGAGGGTGGGAGACCCAGTACTTC. As protein: CASSFEFGGWETQYF.

This clonotype appeared many times. J is TRBJ2-7 and V is TRBV29-1; D is ambiguous. CDR3 length: 11 residues. With 4 bases removed from V and 0 bases from J, the gap between germline ends came to 4 bases. Per the germline V gene, CDR1 is SQVTM and CDR2 is ANQGSEA. For the CDR3, the DNA is TGCAGCGTTGTGGACTCCTACGAGCAGTACTTC. It codes for CSVVDSYEQYF.

The rearrangement uses TRBV3-1 and TRBJ2-7; tentative D call: TRBD2 (5 bases). Germline V gene data show CDR1 as LGHDT and CDR2 as YNNKEL (reference sequence). The CDR3 is 12 amino acids. Between the trimmed V and J ends, which lost 4 bases and 7 bases, there was a span of 11 bases. Here the CDR3 DNA reads TGTGCCAGCAGCCCCCATGGGGAGGAGCAGTACTTC. Amino acid sequence: CASSPHGEEQYF.

The rearrangement joins TRBV4-1 to TRBJ1-2; D is uncertain. The CDR3 sequence is 15 residues long. The V gene's germline CDR1 is MGHRA and CDR2 YSYEKL. V lost 1 base and J lost 4, with 13 bases in between. The CDR3 protein is CASSQGEAILYGYTF. The DNA for the CDR3 is TGCGCCAGCAGCCAAGGCGAAGCCATTCTCTATGGCTACACCTTC.

Regarding this clonotype: The junction shows a germline mismatch at one end, possibly a read error. CDR3 sequence reads: CRASVAGIEQFF. CDR3 sequence (DNA): TGCAGGGCTAGTGTTGCGGGGATTGAGCAGTTCTTC. The chain joins TRBV20-1 to TRBJ2-1; tentatively, D is TRBD2 (6 bases). Germline CDR1 DFQATT, CDR2 SNEGSKA (reference sequence). This CDR3 spans 12 amino acids.

This clonotype was observed many times. A junction end diverges from the germline sequence, so it may reflect a read error. The J gene is TRBJ2-1, the V gene TRBV5-1; a possible D gene is TRBD2 (6 bases). From germline, CDR1 is SGHRS and CDR2 YFSETQ. The CDR3 contains 16 residues. CDR3 protein: CASTLGGSSSYNEQFF. CDR3 nucleotide sequence: TGCGCCAGCACCTTGGGGGGATCCAGCTCCTACAATGAGCAGTTCTTC.

The V call is TRBV7-9, the J call TRBJ2-7; possibly TRBD2 for D (6 bases). Germline CDR1 is SEHNR and CDR2 is FQNEAQ (reference sequence). The CDR3 is 15 residues long. V lost 0 bases, J lost 2 bases, and 11 bases lay in between. The CDR3 loop is CASSLAGTPTYEQYF. The CDR3 nucleotides are TGTGCCAGCAGCTTAGCAGGGACTCCTACCTACGAGCAGTACTTC.

This clonotype has only a few counts. CDR3 sequence: CASSQAGGRNEQYF. CDR3 coding DNA: TGCGCCAGCAGCCAAGCAGGTGGGCGAAACGAGCAGTACTTC. The chain couples TRBV4-1 to TRBJ2-5, with unresolved D. The closer fit of TRBJ2-7 to the DNA end suggests the J call may be wrong. The CDR3 has 14 amino acids. The germline V gene encodes CDR1 MGHRA and CDR2 YSYEKL.

Concerning this clonotype: A much larger clone differs by one base, so this may be a read error. This chain connects TRBV12-3 or TRBV12-4 to TRBJ2-1; D is unclear. The CDR3 sequence is 13 residues long. With 8 bases removed from V and 13 bases from J, the gap between germline ends came to 21 bases. The CDR3 sequence is CASGERWEETQFF. Written as DNA, the CDR3 is TGTGCCAGCGGGGAACGTTGGGAAGAGACCCAGTTCTTC.

V and J are TRBV5-6 and TRBJ2-5; D is uncertain. The length of the CDR3 is 16 residues. Trimming shortened V by 6 bases and J by 5 bases, and 23 bases separated the two germline ends. Germline V gene sequence: CDR1 SGHDT, CDR2 YYEEEE. CDR3 coding DNA: TGTGCCAGCACCTCCGACCCCACACGAGTACCGGAGACCCAGTACTTC. Protein: CASTSDPTRVPETQYF.

This chain joins TRBV9 and TRBJ2-7; 8 nucleotides agree with TRBD2. The CDR3 extends over 15 amino acids. The germline V gene encodes CDR1 SGDLS and CDR2 YYNGEE. Germline trimming cut 0 bases from V and 3 bases from J; bases unmatched to any gene: 5. CDR3 sequence: CASSVETGGLYEQYF. The CDR3 coding sequence is TGTGCCAGCAGCGTAGAAACGGGAGGGCTCTACGAGCAGTACTTC.

The rearrangement joins TRBV28 to TRBJ1-2; the D is unclear. The V end lost 11 bases, the J end lost 8 bases, and 24 bases lay between the germline ends. This CDR3 contains 14 residues. CDR1 MDHEN and CDR2 SYDVKM come from the germline V gene. The chain's CDR3 is CAGRILTGYQGYTF. For the CDR3, the DNA is TGTGCCGGCCGAATCTTAACGGGGTATCAGGGCTACACCTTC.

The chain is built from TRBV19 and TRBJ2-5, with D tentatively TRBD2 (5 bases). This CDR3 region has 13 residues. V was trimmed by 5 bases and J by 3 bases, leaving 10 bases between them. Germline lookup yields CDR1 LNHDA and CDR2 SQIVND (reference sequence). The DNA for the CDR3 is TGTGCCAGTAGTTACCAAGCGGAAGAGACCCAGTACTTC. It codes for CASSYQAEETQYF.

In this sample, this clonotype turned up once. This sequence joins TRBV5-1 and TRBJ1-1; D is ambiguous. Trimming pared 2 bases from V and 4 bases from J, leaving 9 bases between. The germline V gene encodes CDR1 SGHRS and CDR2 YFSETQ. This CDR3 region has 13 residues. As DNA, the CDR3 is TGCGCCAGCAGCTTCGAGGAGGGCACTGAAGCTTTCTTT. It specifies CASSFEEGTEAFF.

The V call is TRBV10-1, the J call TRBJ2-5, with TRBD1 matching 9 bases. The J call is doubtful: the DNA matches TRBJ2-7 better. Germline assignment: CDR1 WNHNN and CDR2 SYGVQD (reference sequence). The CDR3 has 15 amino acids. The CDR3 nucleotides read TGCGCCAGCAGTGGGTCCGGGACAGGGACCTACGAGCAGTACTTC. Protein product: CASSGSGTGTYEQYF.

The chain joins TRBV3-1 to TRBJ1-5; D unresolved. This CDR3 has 13 amino acids. V was pared by 0 bases and J by 8 bases, with 8 bases between. CDR1 LGHDT and CDR2 YNNKEL come from the germline V gene (reference sequence). The CDR3 is CASSQDYREPQHF. In nucleotides, the CDR3 is TGTGCCAGCAGCCAAGACTACCGGGAGCCCCAGCATTTT.

The rearrangement uses TRBV6-1 and TRBJ2-7, with D maybe TRBD2 (6 bases). The end of the DNA is better explained by TRBJ2-5, so the J call may be wrong. The germline CDR1 and CDR2 sequences are MNHNS and SASEGT. CDR3 size: 16 residues. The CDR3, as DNA: TGTGCCAGCAGTGAAGGCCTGGCGGGGAAGGAGGAGACCCAGTACTTC. Translation gives CASSEGLAGKEETQYF.

Ten or more counts support this clonotype. This chain joins TRBV29-1 and TRBJ2-5; TRBD2 is a possible D gene (7 bases). V lost 7 bases to trimming and J lost 5 bases, with 20 bases between them. CDR1 is SQVTM and CDR2 is ANQGSEA in the germline V gene. The CDR3 is made up of 14 amino acids. The CDR3 DNA sequence: TGCAGCGGCCGACGGGGGGCTAAAACGGAGACCCAGTACTTC. Its protein is CSGRRGAKTETQYF.

The chain links TRBV27 to TRBJ2-5, with 9 bases fitting TRBD1. V gave up 1 base and J gave up 4 bases; unmatched junction bases: 7. Germline lookup yields CDR1 MNHEY and CDR2 SMNVEV (reference sequence). The CDR3 extends over 16 amino acids. CDR3 DNA sequence: TGTGCCAGCAGTTTATGGTCGGGACAGGGTGTAGAGACCCAGTACTTC. Amino acids: CASSLWSGQGVETQYF.

This clonotype came up many times. The V and J genes are TRBV6-2 or TRBV6-3 and TRBJ2-7; D gene ambiguous. This CDR3 region has 13 residues. Trimming left V 3 bases short and J 1 base short, with 7 bases between. Germline V lookup: CDR1 MNHEY, CDR2 SVGEGT. The CDR3 nucleotides read TGTGCCAGCAGTTATAGTGCGTCCTACGAGCAGTACTTC. Protein sequence: CASSYSASYEQYF.

This clonotype was seen a handful of times. The chain combines TRBV20-1 with TRBJ2-7; D remains unclear. Germline V gene lookup returns CDR1 DFQATT and CDR2 SNEGSKA (reference sequence). Trimming took off 6 bases at V and 6 bases at J, with 18 bases between the two ends. The CDR3 loop spans 13 amino acids. Written as DNA, the CDR3 is TGCAGTGCCCCCATCCTGGTGGGCTCCGAGCAGTACTTC. Its translation is CSAPILVGSEQYF.